The present T cell receptor beta chain was sequenced within a study of T cell responses to AZD1222 COVID-19 vaccine. The data were produced by immunoSEQ multiplex PCR, yet TCRdb's version contains in-frame clones alone and is incomplete. The sample holds under 100,000 clones, 75% to 90% seen once. In regard to this clone: The antigen is not known.

With 0 bases removed from V and 13 bases from J, the gap between germline ends came to 10 bases. This CDR3 is built from 13 residues. Germline CDR1 KGHSH, CDR2 LQKENI. The study's findings and limits: Within unmutated variant regions lay the reported targets of nearly half of spike-specific TCRs.

This TCR derives from an adult in good health. This sequence joins TRBV18 and TRBJ1-6; D remains unclear. Sequenced here: peripheral blood, sampled on day 0 of AZD1222 vaccination. For the CDR3, the DNA is TGTGCCAGCTCACCACCGGCACACCCGCCCCTCCACTTT. It codes for CASSPPAHPPLHF.